The 10 T cell receptor beta chains presented below share a single source sample, sequenced in a study of cytomegalovirus exposure and HLA in healthy donors. The PCR made use of 60 Vbeta and 13 Jbeta primers. TCRdb's table, derived via immunoSEQ multiplex PCR, lists solely in-frame clones and lacks some. Of over 150,000 clones listed, approximately 80% were seen once; the top ten hold roughly 5%. Specimen: PBMCs. The receptor set was obtained from a man in his late teens or twenties in good health and CMV-seronegative.

The gene calls are TRBV14 and TRBJ2-1; TRBD2 is a possible D gene (6 bases). Germline V lookup: CDR1 SGHDN, CDR2 FVKESK. Trimming left V 4 bases short and J 0 bases short, with 25 bases between. The CDR3 covers 20 residues. As DNA, the CDR3 is TGTGCCAGCAGCCTAACCTTAGGGTTGCAGGCGCGGGGCTCCTACAATGAGCAGTTCTTC. Translation gives CASSLTLGLQARGSYNEQFF.

The CDR3 sequence: CASSFAQGVTEAFF. CDR3 DNA: TGCGCCAGCAGCTTCGCACAGGGGGTCACTGAAGCTTTCTTT. The chain carries TRBV5-1 and TRBJ1-1, with TRBD1 matching over 8 bases. This CDR3 has 14 amino acids. Losses at the gene ends were 2 bases for V and 4 bases for J; bases not matched to a gene: 4. Germline V lookup: CDR1 SGHRS, CDR2 YFSETQ. The full variable domain, in which reference TRBV5-1 and TRBJ1-1 provide the parts outside the CDR3, is KAGVTQTPRYLIKTRGQQVTLSCSPISGHRSVSWYQQTPGQGLQFLFEYFSETQRNKGNFPGRFSGRQFSNSRSEMNVSTLELGDSALYLCASSFAQGVTEAFFGQGTRLTVV.

J is TRBJ2-7 and V is TRBV4-1; no firm D call. Germline V gene lookup returns CDR1 MGHRA and CDR2 YSYEKL. Trimming removed 1 base from V and 3 bases from J, with 7 bases in between. This CDR3 has 13 residues. The CDR3 region is CASSQGRLYEQYF. The CDR3 DNA sequence: TGCGCCAGCAGCCAAGGGAGACTCTACGAGCAGTACTTC.

The J gene is TRBJ1-4, the V gene TRBV7-8; maybe TRBD1 (6 bases). CDR1 is SGHVS, CDR2 FQNEAQ, per germline. The CDR3 consists of 18 residues. V gave up 5 bases and J gave up 7 bases, with 26 bases separating them. The CDR3 DNA sequence: TGTGCCAGCAGCCCCACCCCCGATCCAGGGGTGTTGGGTGAAAAACTGTTTTTT. Amino acids: CASSPTPDPGVLGEKLFF. Using reference TRBV7-8 and TRBJ1-4 for the parts outside the CDR3, the full variable domain is GAGVSQSPRYKVAKRGQDVALRCDPISGHVSLFWYQQALGQGPEFLTYFQNEAQLDKSGLPSDRFFAERPEGSVSTLKIQRTQQEDSAVYLCASSPTPDPGVLGEKLFFGSGTQLSVL.

The chain recombines TRBV7-3 with TRBJ2-7, with D perhaps matching TRBD2 (5 bases). This CDR3 contains 15 residues. V lost 3 bases, J lost 0 bases, and 12 bases lay in between. Germline CDR1 reads SGHTA; CDR2 reads FQGTGA. CDR3 DNA: TGTGCCAGCAGCTTCTCGGGGTTGGTCTCCTACGAGCAGTACTTC. Its translation is CASSFSGLVSYEQYF.

This clone was counted once. This chain joins TRBV5-5 and TRBJ1-4; 7 bases fit TRBD1. The V segment lost 4 bases and the J segment 4 bases; nucleotides outside the gene matches: 10. The CDR3 sequence is 16 residues long. Germline CDR1 reads SGHKS; CDR2 reads YYEKEE (reference sequence). CDR3 amino acids: CASSQTPGQLNEKLFF. CDR3 sequence (DNA): TGTGCCAGCAGCCAAACCCCGGGACAGCTTAATGAAAAACTGTTTTTT.

This chain joins TRBV7-9 and TRBJ2-7; D is unclear. V was pared by 3 bases and J by 1 base, with 4 bases between. This CDR3 comprises 12 residues. The germline V gene encodes CDR1 SEHNR and CDR2 FQNEAQ (reference sequence). The CDR3, as DNA: TGTGCCAGCAGCTTTACATCCTACGAGCAGTACTTC. This codes for CASSFTSYEQYF.

V is TRBV7-3 and J is TRBJ2-1, with a possible D match to TRBD2 (6 bases). Germline lookup yields CDR1 SGHTA and CDR2 FQGTGA. CDR3 size: 15 residues. Trimming removed 5 bases from V and 7 bases from J, with 18 bases in between. This CDR3 is CASSANGGTYNEQFF. DNA of the CDR3: TGTGCCAGCAGCGCCAACGGGGGTACGTATAATGAGCAGTTCTTC. The entire variable domain, with the rest obtained from reference TRBV7-3 and TRBJ2-1, is as follows: GAGVSQTPSNKVTEKGKYVELRCDPISGHTALYWYRQSLGQGPEFLIYFQGTGAADDSGLPNDRFFAVRPEGSVSTLKIQRTERGDSAVYLCASSANGGTYNEQFFGPGTRLTVL.

This clone was seen a handful of times. V and J are TRBV7-8 and TRBJ1-2; 9 bases agree with TRBD1. Germline V gene data show CDR1 as SGHVS and CDR2 as FQNEAQ. Trimming cost V 5 bases and J 8 bases; bases outside gene matches: 18. This CDR3 spans 17 amino acids. The CDR3 region is CASSGRFRGQGAVGYTF. CDR3 nucleotides: TGTGCCAGCAGCGGACGATTCCGGGGACAGGGAGCGGTGGGCTACACCTTC.

The chain carries TRBV11-3 and TRBJ1-2; 8 bases line up with TRBD1. The CDR3 spans 13 residues. Germline V gene sequence: CDR1 SGHNT, CDR2 YENEEA. With V trimmed by 4 bases and J by 4 bases, 2 bases remained unmatched. The CDR3 nucleotides are TGTGCCAGCAGCTGGGACAGGAGCTATGGCTACACCTTC. Translation: CASSWDRSYGYTF.